This is a list of T cell receptor beta chains from one sample in a study of CD8 T cells in ankylosing spondylitis. TCRdb redid the calling of the 5' RACE reads with MiXCR, one entry per CDR3 protein. Of some 700,000 distinct CDR3 sequences detected, around a fifth appear once; the ten largest clones hold under 20%. Sample: blood, either unsorted or a sorted T cell fraction (not recorded which). Receptor source: a male donor with ankylosing spondylitis. Both conserved end residues are part of each CDR3. The D gene is left open where the match is weak. Expanded clones get a size class; other rows say once, few or many, or leave the size out.

clone_size	v_call	j_call	d_call	cdr3_aa	cdr3_nt
few	TRBV7-9	TRBJ2-3	-	CASSRQGSDTQYF	TGTGCCAGCAGCCGCCAGGGGAGTGATACGCAGTATTTT
few	TRBV4-3	TRBJ1-6	-	CASSQAWGGNSPLHF	TGCGCCAGCAGCCAAGCTTGGGGGGGTAATTCACCCCTCCACTTT
few	TRBV18	TRBJ1-5	-	CASSPKDPGVSQPQHF	TGTGCCAGCTCACCCAAGGACCCGGGGGTGAGTCAGCCCCAGCATTTT
few	TRBV7-8	TRBJ1-4	-	CASSLRVTNEKLFF	TGTGCCAGCAGCCTCCGGGTGACTAATGAAAAACTGTTTTTT
-	TRBV5-6	TRBJ1-1	TRBD1	CASSLDRTGKEDTEAFF	TGTGCCAGCAGCTTGGATCGGACAGGGAAGGAGGACACTGAAGCTTTCTTT
many	TRBV6-1	TRBJ2-1	TRBD1	CASSPRDRGVDEQFF	TGTGCCAGCAGTCCGCGGGACAGGGGTGTCGATGAGCAGTTCTTC
-	TRBV30	TRBJ1-1	-	CAWTEDGYTEAFF	TGTGCCTGGACGGAGGACGGCTACACTGAAGCTTTCTTT
few	TRBV6-1	TRBJ2-1	TRBD2	CASKEGGRALDEQFF	TGTGCCAGCAAGGAGGGCGGGAGGGCCCTCGATGAGCAGTTCTTC
few	TRBV20-1	TRBJ2-2	TRBD2	CSAPRAGGRDTGELFF	TGCAGTGCTCCCCGCGCGGGAGGTCGAGACACCGGGGAGCTGTTTTTT
-	TRBV4-1	TRBJ2-2	-	CASSQGRNTGELFF	TGCGCCAGCAGCCAAGGCCGTAACACCGGGGAGCTGTTTTTT
few	TRBV12-3/TRBV12-4	TRBJ2-2	TRBD2	CASRLAGGYTGELFF	TGTGCCAGCAGGCTAGCGGGGGGATATACCGGGGAGCTGTTTTTT
few	TRBV18	TRBJ1-6	TRBD1	CASSPLGQGAGNSPLHF	TGTGCCAGCTCACCATTGGGACAGGGGGCTGGCAATTCACCCCTCCACTTT
few	TRBV12-3/TRBV12-4	TRBJ2-5	TRBD2	CASRGTSGKAQYF	TGTGCCAGCAGGGGTACTAGCGGGAAGGCCCAGTACTTC
many	TRBV6-5	TRBJ1-2	-	CASSYTANYGYTF	TGTGCCAGCAGTTACACAGCTAACTATGGCTACACCTTC
few	TRBV4-1	TRBJ2-1	-	CASSQGLWWNEQFF	TGCGCCAGCAGCCAGGGACTTTGGTGGAATGAGCAGTTCTTC
many	TRBV5-1	TRBJ1-4	-	CASSAQNEKLFF	TGCGCCAGCAGCGCCCAGAATGAAAAACTGTTTTTT
few	TRBV12-3/TRBV12-4	TRBJ1-4	TRBD1	CASSGTGVTLNEKLFF	TGTGCCAGCAGCGGGACAGGGGTTACCCTTAATGAAAAACTGTTTTTT
few	TRBV4-2	TRBJ2-7	-	CASSQGTDYEQYF	TGTGCCAGCAGCCAAGGGACAGATTACGAGCAGTACTTC
-	TRBV24-1	TRBJ2-2	-	CATGPQGTGELFF	TGTGCCACCGGACCTCAGGGGACCGGGGAGCTGTTTTTT
-	TRBV28	TRBJ2-1	TRBD2	CASSLGFGASGYNEQFF	TGTGCCAGCAGTTTGGGATTCGGGGCTAGCGGCTACAATGAGCAGTTCTTC
-	TRBV11-2	TRBJ2-3	-	CASSTRGFSTDTQYF	TGTGCCAGCAGCACGAGGGGATTTAGCACAGATACGCAGTATTTT
-	TRBV6-1	TRBJ2-1	-	CASTQEGGSSYNEQFF	TGTGCCAGCACCCAAGAGGGCGGCAGCTCCTACAATGAGCAGTTCTTC
many	TRBV20-1	TRBJ2-1	TRBD2	CSARKLADEQFF	TGCAGTGCTAGAAAACTAGCGGATGAGCAGTTCTTC